These 27 T cell receptor beta chains were sequenced from one sample in a study of blood T cell repertoires in COVID-19. The table came from immunoSEQ multiplex PCR; TCRdb's copy has only in-frame clones and leaves some out. Of over 250,000 clones listed, approximately 92% are singletons. The sample comprised peripheral blood. The origin of the receptors is a person aged 18 to 35 with COVID-19, enrolled during active disease.

This clone was recorded once. The V and J genes are TRBV28 and TRBJ2-7; 9 positions agree with TRBD1. J gave up 6 bases and V 3 bases, and 6 bases lay outside the gene matches. Germline loops: CDR1 MDHEN, CDR2 SYDVKM. The CDR3 runs to 14 residues. The CDR3 coding sequence is TGTGCCAGCAGTTTGGCACAGGGGGCTGTCGAGCAGTACTTC. Amino acid sequence: CASSLAQGAVEQYF.

The J gene is TRBJ2-7, the V gene TRBV9; tentatively, D is TRBD2 (6 bases). Germline V gene sequence: CDR1 SGDLS, CDR2 YYNGEE. V was clipped by 3 bases and J by 2 bases, with 15 bases between them. The CDR3 loop spans 15 amino acids. This chain's CDR3 is CASSATPGLPYEQYF. The CDR3 DNA sequence: TGTGCCAGCAGCGCGACACCGGGACTTCCCTACGAGCAGTACTTC.

Only a few counts were recorded for this clone. The rearrangement uses TRBV6-5 and TRBJ1-2, with D possibly matching TRBD1 (5 bases). The V gene's germline CDR1 is MNHEY and CDR2 SVGAGI. This CDR3 contains 12 residues. V shed 6 bases and J shed 9 bases, with 14 bases lying between them. DNA for the CDR3: TGTGCCAGCAGGGACCGGGACTTGTGCTACACCTTC. Amino acids: CASRDRDLCYTF.

The chain recombines TRBV5-6 with TRBJ2-7; D call uncertain. V lost 0 bases to trimming and J lost 3 bases, with 7 bases between them. The CDR3 length is 13 residues. Looked up from germline, CDR1 is SGHDT and CDR2 is YYEEEE. CDR3: CASSLEAVYEQYF. The CDR3 nucleotides read TGTGCCAGCAGCTTGGAGGCGGTCTACGAGCAGTACTTC.

V is TRBV2 and J is TRBJ1-4; D ambiguous. Deletions cut 8 bases from V and 5 bases from J, with 18 bases between. Per the germline V gene, CDR1 is SNHLY and CDR2 is FYNNEI. The CDR3 has 15 amino acids. The CDR3 spells CASYGKGMGNEKLFF. CDR3 nucleotide sequence: TGTGCCAGCTACGGGAAAGGGATGGGGAATGAAAAACTGTTTTTT.

The V and J genes are TRBV24-1 and TRBJ2-1, with TRBD2 identical over 7 bases. Germline CDR1 is KGHDR and CDR2 is SFDVKD. V gave up 2 bases and J gave up 0 bases; unmatched junction bases: 9. The CDR3 contains 18 residues. DNA for the CDR3: TGTGCCACCAGTGATTACGTAGCGGCTAGCGGCTCCTACAATGAGCAGTTCTTC. Protein: CATSDYVAASGSYNEQFF.

This chain uses TRBV28 with TRBJ2-1; 7 bases align to TRBD2. The CDR3 totals 15 residues. V lost 2 bases to trimming and J lost 5 bases; unmatched junction nucleotides: 6. CDR1 and CDR2 (germline): MDHEN, SYDVKM. The CDR3 region is CASSLALARNNEQFF. CDR3 nucleotide sequence: TGTGCCAGCAGTTTAGCACTAGCGAGGAACAATGAGCAGTTCTTC.

V and J are TRBV5-1 and TRBJ1-2; 9 positions agree with TRBD1. There are 16 residues in the CDR3. Germline CDR1 is SGHRS and CDR2 is YFSETQ. V trimming: 3 bases; J trimming: 6 bases; junction bases outside the gene matches: 12. In nucleotides, the CDR3 is TGCGCCAGCAGCTCCGGACAGGGGAGGGTAGTGGATGGCTACACCTTC. This translates into CASSSGQGRVVDGYTF.

This chain connects TRBV6-1 to TRBJ2-5; D uncertain. This CDR3 region has 14 residues. V was clipped by 2 bases and J by 1 base, with 8 bases between them. The germline V gene encodes CDR1 MNHNS and CDR2 SASEGT. The CDR3: CASSEFRFQETQYF. The DNA for the CDR3 is TGTGCCAGCAGTGAATTCAGGTTCCAAGAGACCCAGTACTTC.

This chain uses TRBV7-9 with TRBJ2-2; D not certain. Looked up from germline, CDR1 is SEHNR and CDR2 is FQNEAQ (reference sequence). This CDR3 region has 14 residues. Trimming cost V 2 bases and J 5 bases, with 9 bases left between them. The CDR3 reads CASSLSTTTGELFF. DNA for the CDR3: TGTGCCAGCAGCTTAAGTACAACGACCGGGGAGCTGTTTTTT.

The chain links TRBV9 to TRBJ1-2; TRBD1 agrees at 7 bases. The ends lost 4 bases at V and 7 bases at J; junction bases unmatched: 10. Germline values: CDR1 SGDLS, CDR2 YYNGEE. The CDR3 consists of 14 residues. As DNA, the CDR3 is TGTGCCAGCAGCCGTGAGGGGGCGCTTAGTGGCTACACCTTC. Protein sequence: CASSREGALSGYTF.

This clone was seen once. The CDR3 region is CASSKGQQSSYNSPLHF. The DNA of the CDR3 is TGTGCCAGCAGTAAGGGACAGCAAAGCTCCTATAATTCACCCCTCCACTTT. V and J are TRBV27 and TRBJ1-6; 7 bases align to TRBD1. Germline CDR1 reads MNHEY; CDR2 reads SMNVEV (reference sequence). The length of the CDR3 is 17 residues. The V gene end was trimmed by 5 bases and the J gene end by 0 bases; junction bases not matched to a gene: 7.

The chain has TRBV27 and TRBJ2-2, with 9 bases aligning to TRBD2. Germline V gives CDR1 MNHEY, CDR2 SMNVEV (reference sequence). The CDR3 loop spans 17 amino acids. With V trimmed by 7 bases and J by 7 bases, 16 bases remained unmatched. In DNA, the CDR3 is TGTGCCAGCACCGGGGGGCGGGAGGGCCAGGAGGGCGGGGAGCTGTTTTTT. This translates into CASTGGREGQEGGELFF.

The chain is built from TRBV4-3 and TRBJ2-3, with 11 bases lining up with TRBD1. This CDR3 region has 15 residues. Germline values: CDR1 LGHNA, CDR2 YSLEER. Trimming took 1 base from V and 4 from J; bases not matched to a gene: 1. The DNA of the CDR3 is TGCGCCAGCAGCCAAGGGACAGGGGGCGCAGATACGCAGTATTTT. This encodes CASSQGTGGADTQYF.

The J gene is TRBJ1-4, the V gene TRBV19; D is ambiguous. V lost 3 bases and J lost 0, with 8 bases in between. The CDR3 covers 15 residues. The germline CDR1 and CDR2 sequences are LNHDA and SQIVND (reference sequence). The CDR3 region has the DNA TGTGCCAGTAGTATGCGACAAGCAACTAATGAAAAACTGTTTTTT. Translated: CASSMRQATNEKLFF.

This clone appeared once. V gene TRBV5-1 combines with J gene TRBJ2-1; 8 nucleotides align to TRBD2. After removal of 4 bases from V and 1 base from J, the junction contained 4 bases not matched to a gene. The germline CDR1 and CDR2 sequences are SGHRS and YFSETQ. The CDR3 is made up of 15 amino acids. CDR3 loop: CASSAGGASYNEQFF. CDR3 coding DNA: TGCGCCAGCAGCGCCGGGGGGGCTTCCTACAATGAGCAGTTCTTC.

The genes are TRBV6-1 and TRBJ2-3; D is uncertain. The V end lost 2 bases, the J end lost 0 bases, and 9 bases lay between the germline ends. Germline-derived CDR1 and CDR2 are MNHNS and SASEGT. This CDR3 is built from 15 residues. DNA for the CDR3: TGTGCCAGCAGTGAATGGCAGGCTAGCACAGATACGCAGTATTTT. As protein: CASSEWQASTDTQYF.

The V and J genes are TRBV7-8 and TRBJ2-5, with a tentative D call TRBD1 (6 bases). Germline CDR1 reads SGHVS; CDR2 reads FQNEAQ. The ends were cut back, 3 bases at V and 0 bases at J, with 17 bases in the middle. The CDR3 covers 17 residues. For the CDR3, the DNA is TGTGCCAGCAGCTTGCCCATTGGGGACATTCACCAAGAGACCCAGTACTTC. Translated: CASSLPIGDIHQETQYF.

This chain links TRBV21-1 with TRBJ2-1; TRBD1 is the table's D call and was not checked against the DNA. TRBV21-1 is described as a pseudogene. CDR3 length equals 21 residues. The CDR3 sequence: CASSKGRVYRLDPSSYNEQFF. CDR3 nucleotide sequence: TGTGCCAGCAGCAAAGGAAGGGTTTACAGGTTGGACCCTAGCTCCTACAATGAGCAGTTCTTC.

This chain joins TRBV6-5 and TRBJ2-1, with 11 bases matching TRBD1. V gave up 0 bases and J gave up 8 bases; unmatched junction bases: 3. Germline V CDR1 and CDR2: MNHEY, SVGAGI. The CDR3 is 15 residues long. The CDR3 DNA reads TGTGCCAGCAGTTACTCCGGACAGGGGGCCCATGAGCAGTTCTTC. Translating gives CASSYSGQGAHEQFF.

This chain joins TRBV9 and TRBJ2-1; TRBD2 agrees at 7 bases. CDR3 length equals 15 residues. The germline CDR1 and CDR2 sequences are SGDLS and YYNGEE. Trimming cost V 0 bases and J 4 bases; bases outside gene matches: 4. The CDR3 DNA follows: TGTGCCAGCAGCGTAGGCGGGAGCGTTTACAATGAGCAGTTCTTC. It specifies CASSVGGSVYNEQFF. Full variable domain (rest looked up from reference TRBV9 and TRBJ2-1): DSGVTQTPKHLITATGQRVTLRCSPRSGDLSVYWYQQSLDQGLQFLIQYYNGEERAKGNILERFSAQQFPDLHSELNLSSLELGDSALYFCASSVGGSVYNEQFFGPGTRLTVL.

This clone occurred once. The chain has TRBV2 and TRBJ2-4; TRBD2 aligns across 8 bases. V lost 6 bases to trimming and J lost 9 bases; unmatched junction nucleotides: 13. The germline V gene has CDR1 SNHLY and CDR2 FYNNEI. The CDR3 has 15 residues. The CDR3 region is CASSRTSNLESIQYF. The CDR3 nucleotides read TGTGCCAGCAGCCGGACTAGCAACCTTGAGAGCATTCAGTACTTC.

The chain recombines TRBV7-3 with TRBJ2-1, with a tentative D call TRBD2 (5 bases). This CDR3 region has 15 residues. Trimming cost V 5 bases and J 5 bases, with 16 bases left between them. The germline V gene has CDR1 SGHTA and CDR2 FQGTGA. The CDR3 here is CASSQWGLADNEQFF. CDR3 in DNA: TGTGCCAGCAGCCAATGGGGTCTAGCAGACAATGAGCAGTTCTTC.

This sequence joins TRBV21-1 and TRBJ1-5; the D call of TRBD1 is as the table states it, not checked on the DNA. TRBV21-1 is listed as a pseudogene. This CDR3 has 15 residues. The CDR3 bases are TGTGCCAGCAGCAAAGTAACAGGGCCCAATCAGCCCCAGCATTTT. It translates to CASSKVTGPNQPQHF.

This clone was seen a single time. The chain recombines TRBV4-1 with TRBJ2-1, with a tentative D call TRBD2 (6 bases). Germline CDR1 and CDR2: MGHRA and YSYEKL. V was pared by 1 base and J by 9 bases, with 13 bases between. CDR3 length: 14 amino acids. This CDR3 is CASSQGRGPGEQFF. The CDR3 DNA reads TGCGCCAGCAGCCAAGGGAGGGGACCGGGTGAGCAGTTCTTC.

The V call is TRBV30, the J call TRBJ2-1; no reliable D call. Germline-derived CDR1 and CDR2 are GTSNPN and SVGIG (reference sequence). V shed 5 bases and J shed 5 bases, with 7 bases lying between them. This CDR3 is built from 11 residues. CDR3 DNA: TGTGCCTGGTCATCGGACAATGAGCAGTTCTTC. Translated: CAWSSDNEQFF.

V usage is TRBV27 and J usage is TRBJ2-7; a weak D match, TRBD2 (6 bases). The CDR3 is 17 residues long. The V end lost 6 bases, the J end lost 7 bases, and 28 bases lay between the germline ends. Germline V gene sequence: CDR1 MNHEY, CDR2 SMNVEV (reference sequence). The CDR3 bases are TGTGCCAGCAGCGAAACCTTGCCGGGACTTAATGCGGATGAGCAGTACTTC. This encodes CASSETLPGLNADEQYF.